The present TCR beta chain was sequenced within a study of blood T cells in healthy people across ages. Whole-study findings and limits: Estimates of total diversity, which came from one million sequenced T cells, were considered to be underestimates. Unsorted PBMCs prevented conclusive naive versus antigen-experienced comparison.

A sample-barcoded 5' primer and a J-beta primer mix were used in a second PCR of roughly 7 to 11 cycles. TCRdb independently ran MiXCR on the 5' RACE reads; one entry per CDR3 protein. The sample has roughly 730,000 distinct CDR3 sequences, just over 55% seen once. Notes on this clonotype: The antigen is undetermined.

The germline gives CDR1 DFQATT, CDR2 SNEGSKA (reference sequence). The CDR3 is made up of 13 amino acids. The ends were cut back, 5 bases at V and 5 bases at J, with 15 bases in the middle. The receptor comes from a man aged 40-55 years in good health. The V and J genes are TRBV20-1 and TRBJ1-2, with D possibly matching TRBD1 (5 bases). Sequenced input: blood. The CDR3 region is CSAERGTEYGYTF. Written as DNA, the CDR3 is TGCAGTGCTGAGCGCGGGACTGAATATGGCTACACCTTC.